This is a list of T cell receptor beta chains from one sample in a study of blood T cell repertoires in COVID-19. TCRdb's table, derived via immunoSEQ multiplex PCR, lists solely in-frame clones and lacks some. The profile shows some 150,000 clones, 84% of them singletons. Input material: peripheral blood. The receptors derive from a human donor in a cohort sampled during active COVID-19. Both conserved end residues are part of each CDR3. D genes are given only for firm matches. Not every row has a clone size; where given, it reads once, few, many or a size class.

size: -; V: TRBV28; J: TRBJ1-2; D: -; length: 11; CDR3: CASSGGLGYTF; DNA: TGTGCCAGCAGTGGAGGGCTCGGCTACACCTTC
size: -; V: TRBV6-2/TRBV6-3; J: TRBJ2-5; D: TRBD2; length: 16; CDR3: CASSYSLAGDQETQYF; DNA: TGTGCCAGCAGTTACTCTCTAGCGGGGGATCAAGAGACCCAGTACTTC
size: -; V: TRBV18; J: TRBJ1-1; D: TRBD1; length: 14; CDR3: CASSTGGENTEAFF; DNA: TGTGCCAGTTCCACAGGGGGCGAAAACACTGAAGCTTTCTTT
size: -; V: TRBV7-8; J: TRBJ1-1; D: -; length: 12; CDR3: CASSLVGREAFF; DNA: TGTGCCAGCAGCTTAGTCGGGAGGGAAGCTTTCTTT
size: -; V: TRBV19; J: TRBJ1-1; D: -; length: 11; CDR3: CASSIFTEAFF; DNA: TGTGCCAGTAGTATCTTCACTGAAGCTTTCTTT
size: -; V: TRBV19; J: TRBJ1-6; D: -; length: 12; CDR3: CASSTTKSPLHF; DNA: TGTGCCAGTAGTACGACTAAATCACCCCTCCACTTT
size: -; V: TRBV4-1; J: TRBJ1-2; D: -; length: 12; CDR3: CASSQLDYGYTF; DNA: TGCGCCAGCAGCCAACTCGACTATGGCTACACCTTC
size: few; V: TRBV5-1; J: TRBJ2-7; D: TRBD2; length: 14; CDR3: CASGTSGNSYEQYF; DNA: TGCGCCAGCGGGACTAGCGGTAACTCCTACGAGCAGTACTTC
size: -; V: TRBV29-1; J: TRBJ2-1; D: -; length: 15; CDR3: CSVETGRRGSNEQFF; DNA: TGCAGCGTCGAAACAGGGCGAAGGGGCAGCAATGAGCAGTTCTTC
size: -; V: TRBV9; J: TRBJ1-2; D: -; length: 14; CDR3: CASSVAQTGYGYTF; DNA: TGTGCCAGCAGCGTAGCCCAGACGGGCTATGGCTACACCTTC
size: -; V: TRBV12-3/TRBV12-4; J: TRBJ2-5; D: TRBD1; length: 13; CDR3: CASRDRGEETQYF; DNA: TGTGCCAGTCGGGACAGGGGGGAGGAGACCCAGTACTTC
size: -; V: TRBV11-3; J: TRBJ1-1; D: TRBD1; length: 14; CDR3: CASSIGQANTEAFF; DNA: TGTGCCAGCAGCATCGGACAGGCGAACACTGAAGCTTTCTTT
size: -; V: TRBV6-4; J: TRBJ1-2; D: TRBD1; length: 17; CDR3: CASSDSGTGPTNYGYTF; DNA: TGTGCCAGCAGTGACTCGGGGACAGGGCCTACTAACTATGGCTACACCTTC
size: -; V: TRBV12-3/TRBV12-4; J: TRBJ1-2; D: -; length: 13; CDR3: CASSEWTAYGYTF; DNA: TGTGCCAGCAGTGAATGGACAGCCTATGGCTACACCTTC
size: -; V: TRBV7-9; J: TRBJ1-1; D: -; length: 11; CDR3: CASSPSQWAFF; DNA: TGTGCCAGCAGCCCCTCCCAGTGGGCTTTCTTT
size: -; V: TRBV9; J: TRBJ2-3; D: -; length: 18; CDR3: CASSGDYMGRGNTDTQYF; DNA: TGTGCCAGCAGCGGCGACTATATGGGGCGGGGTAACACAGATACGCAGTATTTT
size: once; V: TRBV19; J: TRBJ2-2; D: -; length: 15; CDR3: CASSIVGGFTGELFF; DNA: TGTGCCAGTAGTATAGTAGGAGGGTTCACCGGGGAGCTGTTTTTT
size: -; V: TRBV9; J: TRBJ2-5; D: -; length: 14; CDR3: CASSVAPSGETQYF; DNA: TGTGCCAGCAGCGTAGCTCCCTCGGGAGAGACCCAGTACTTC
size: -; V: TRBV19; J: TRBJ1-2; D: TRBD1; length: 15; CDR3: CASSIWGQGRHGYTF; DNA: TGTGCCAGTAGTATTTGGGGACAGGGAAGGCACGGCTACACCTTC
size: once; V: TRBV21-1; J: TRBJ2-3; D: -; length: 15; CDR3: CASRGAGGSTDTQYF; DNA: TGTGCCAGCAGAGGGGCAGGGGGCAGTACAGATACGCAGTATTTT
size: -; V: TRBV3-1/TRBV3-2; J: TRBJ2-3; D: -; length: 14; CDR3: CASSQASRTDTQYF; DNA: TGTGCCAGCAGCCAAGCCTCCCGCACAGATACGCAGTATTTT
size: -; V: TRBV6-1; J: TRBJ1-2; D: -; length: 15; CDR3: CASSEALTGGYGYTF; DNA: TGTGCCAGCAGTGAAGCTTTGACAGGCGGATATGGCTACACCTTC
size: -; V: TRBV5-1; J: TRBJ2-3; D: -; length: 17; CDR3: CASSPKRGTIHTDTQYF; DNA: TGCGCCAGCAGCCCCAAACGGGGTACCATTCACACAGATACGCAGTATTTT
size: once; V: TRBV5-1; J: TRBJ1-3; D: -; length: 16; CDR3: CASSLASGGVGNTIYF; DNA: TGCGCCAGCAGCTTGGCATCGGGAGGTGTCGGAAACACCATATATTTT
size: -; V: TRBV7-9; J: TRBJ2-7; D: -; length: 14; CDR3: CATHQTDRTYEQYF; DNA: TGTGCCACGCATCAAACGGACAGAACCTACGAGCAGTACTTC
size: -; V: TRBV4-2; J: TRBJ1-4; D: -; length: 13; CDR3: CASSHRTGEKLFF; DNA: TGTGCCAGCAGCCACCGGACTGGGGAAAAACTGTTTTTT
size: -; V: TRBV6-1; J: TRBJ2-7; D: -; length: 12; CDR3: CASTVDMGRQYF; DNA: TGTGCCAGCACCGTTGACATGGGTCGGCAGTACTTC
size: -; V: TRBV7-2; J: TRBJ1-4; D: -; length: 17; CDR3: CASSRVPGGGLYEKLFF; DNA: TGTGCCAGCAGCCGCGTCCCCGGGGGGGGTTTATATGAAAAACTGTTTTTT
size: once; V: TRBV6-1; J: TRBJ1-1; D: TRBD1; length: 17; CDR3: CASSEVWAGGSGTEAFF; DNA: TGTGCCAGCAGTGAAGTGTGGGCAGGGGGGAGCGGCACTGAAGCTTTCTTT
size: once; V: TRBV18; J: TRBJ2-1; D: -; length: 14; CDR3: CASSPLDSQAEQFF; DNA: TGTGCCAGCTCACCACTCGACAGTCAAGCTGAGCAGTTCTTC
size: once; V: TRBV11-2; J: TRBJ2-3; D: -; length: 16; CDR3: CASSLPTGLLGYTQYF; DNA: TGTGCCAGCAGCTTACCCACGGGACTGCTCGGTTATACGCAGTATTTT
size: -; V: TRBV5-6; J: TRBJ2-5; D: -; length: 14; CDR3: CASSGGTQQETQYF; DNA: TGTGCCAGCAGCGGTGGGACACAACAAGAGACCCAGTACTTC
size: -; V: TRBV28; J: TRBJ1-4; D: -; length: 16; CDR3: CASSLQGLATNEKLFF; DNA: TGTGCCAGCAGTTTACAGGGGCTTGCAACTAATGAAAAACTGTTTTTT
size: -; V: TRBV11-3; J: TRBJ2-7; D: -; length: 14; CDR3: CASSRQGLSYEQYF; DNA: TGTGCCAGCAGCCGTCAGGGTCTCTCCTACGAGCAGTACTTC
size: -; V: TRBV29-1; J: TRBJ1-2; D: TRBD1; length: 18; CDR3: CSVEDRRRTGPSIYGYTF; DNA: TGCAGCGTTGAAGATCGAAGGAGGACAGGGCCTTCTATCTATGGCTACACCTTC
size: -; V: TRBV7-3; J: TRBJ2-1; D: TRBD2; length: 15; CDR3: CASSLSGGIYNEQFF; DNA: TGTGCCAGCAGTTTATCGGGGGGAATATACAATGAGCAGTTCTTC
size: -; V: TRBV6-2/TRBV6-3; J: TRBJ2-7; D: TRBD2; length: 15; CDR3: CASSYPRGALKVEYF; DNA: TGTGCCAGCAGTTACCCGCGGGGGGCCTTAAAAGTGGAGTACTTC
size: -; V: TRBV7-9; J: TRBJ1-4; D: -; length: 13; CDR3: CASSPGNGEKLFF; DNA: TGTGCCAGCAGCCCGGGAAACGGAGAAAAACTGTTTTTT
size: -; V: TRBV7-9; J: TRBJ2-1; D: TRBD2; length: 15; CDR3: CASIPLRGAYNEQFF; DNA: TGTGCCAGCATCCCCCTCCGGGGGGCCTACAATGAGCAGTTCTTC
size: -; V: TRBV9; J: TRBJ2-2; D: -; length: 14; CDR3: CASSVDGNTGELFF; DNA: TGTGCCAGCAGCGTAGACGGGAACACCGGGGAGCTGTTTTTT
size: few; V: TRBV5-1; J: TRBJ1-6; D: TRBD1; length: 14; CDR3: CASSLDRGESPLHF; DNA: TGCGCCAGCAGCTTGGACAGGGGAGAGTCACCCCTCCACTTT
size: -; V: TRBV14; J: TRBJ1-2; D: TRBD1; length: 15; CDR3: CASSHRTGGIYGYTF; DNA: TGTGCCAGCAGCCATAGGACAGGGGGCATCTATGGCTACACCTTC
size: -; V: TRBV19; J: TRBJ2-7; D: TRBD1; length: 14; CDR3: CASSIPDRAYEQYF; DNA: TGTGCCAGTAGTATTCCCGACAGGGCCTACGAGCAGTACTTC
size: -; V: TRBV5-8; J: TRBJ2-1; D: TRBD2; length: 16; CDR3: CASSRLAGVSYNEQFF; DNA: TGTGCCAGCAGCCGACTAGCGGGGGTCTCCTACAATGAGCAGTTCTTC
size: -; V: TRBV6-2/TRBV6-3; J: TRBJ2-7; D: TRBD1; length: 14; CDR3: CASSLGQIIYEQYF; DNA: TGTGCCAGCAGTCTGGGACAGATTATCTACGAGCAGTACTTC
size: few; V: TRBV19; J: TRBJ2-6; D: TRBD1; length: 15; CDR3: CASRVQGAGANVLTF; DNA: TGTGCCAGTAGAGTACAGGGGGCTGGGGCCAACGTCCTGACTTTC
size: -; V: TRBV28; J: TRBJ1-6; D: -; length: 15; CDR3: CASSLVKGLNSPLHF; DNA: TGTGCCAGCAGTTTAGTCAAGGGGTTAAATTCACCCCTCCACTTT
size: -; V: TRBV5-5; J: TRBJ1-1; D: -; length: 14; CDR3: CASSFRVMDTEAFF; DNA: TGTGCCAGCAGCTTTCGCGTAATGGACACTGAAGCTTTCTTT
size: -; V: TRBV19; J: TRBJ2-7; D: -; length: 13; CDR3: CASSTQANYEQYF; DNA: TGTGCCAGTAGTACACAGGCTAACTACGAGCAGTACTTC
size: -; V: TRBV11-3; J: TRBJ1-6; D: -; length: 13; CDR3: CASSPSRGSPLHF; DNA: TGTGCCAGCAGCCCCAGTCGGGGATCACCCCTCCACTTT
size: many; V: TRBV10-3; J: TRBJ1-2; D: -; length: 12; CDR3: CAISAPGLGYTF; DNA: TGTGCCATCAGTGCGCCGGGACTTGGCTACACCTTC
size: -; V: TRBV3-1/TRBV3-2; J: TRBJ2-5; D: -; length: 15; CDR3: CASSRGRIKKETQYF; DNA: TGTGCCAGCAGCCGCGGCAGAATAAAAAAAGAGACCCAGTACTTC
size: once; V: TRBV5-1; J: TRBJ2-5; D: TRBD2; length: 15; CDR3: CASRTSGAIQETQYF; DNA: TGCGCCAGCCGGACTAGCGGGGCGATCCAAGAGACCCAGTACTTC
size: -; V: TRBV29-1; J: TRBJ2-7; D: -; length: 12; CDR3: CSFSDNPYEQYF; DNA: TGCAGCTTCTCGGACAATCCCTACGAGCAGTACTTC
size: many; V: TRBV11-2; J: TRBJ2-7; D: -; length: 13; CDR3: CASSRGDYYEQYF; DNA: TGTGCCAGCAGCAGGGGGGACTACTACGAGCAGTACTTC
size: few; V: TRBV19; J: TRBJ1-2; D: -; length: 13; CDR3: CASSIARGEGYTF; DNA: TGTGCCAGTAGTATAGCCCGCGGGGAGGGCTACACCTTC
size: -; V: TRBV19; J: TRBJ1-5; D: TRBD1; length: 18; CDR3: CAIPPRGQGSSSNQPQHF; DNA: TGTGCCATCCCTCCCCGGGGACAGGGAAGCAGTTCCAATCAGCCCCAGCATTTT
size: -; V: TRBV5-4; J: TRBJ2-4; D: -; length: 15; CDR3: CASSLNSQVKNIQYF; DNA: TGTGCCAGCAGCTTGAACAGTCAAGTCAAAAACATTCAGTACTTC